The rows below give T cell receptor beta chains drawn from one sample of a study of T cells in Graves' hyperthyroidism and ophthalmopathy. Each CDR3 protein is one row after TCRdb ran MiXCR on the multiplex PCR reads. The sample shows about 720,000 distinct CDR3 sequences, 16% of them seen only once. Input material: blood. All receptors derive from a young man with Graves' hyperthyroidism. The CDR3 runs from the conserved cysteine through the conserved F or W. A D gene is named only where the DNA matches it firmly. Not every row has a clone size; where given, it reads once, few, many or a size class.

clone_size,d_call,v_call,j_call,cdr3_nt,cdr3_aa
-,-,TRBV25-1,TRBJ2-3,TGTGTCTCTGCAGCGGGCCGCACAGATACGCAGTATTTT,CVSAAGRTDTQYF
-,-,TRBV19,TRBJ1-3,TGTGCCAGTACCCCGGGACTGTTAAGCTCTGGAAACACCATATATTTT,CASTPGLLSSGNTIYF
many,TRBD2,TRBV6-2/TRBV6-3,TRBJ2-5,TGTGCCAGCAGTTACATACTAGCGGAGACCCAGTACTTC,CASSYILAETQYF
many,-,TRBV6-5,TRBJ2-7,TGTGCCAGCAGTTACTCCGGGGCCTACGAGCAGTACTTC,CASSYSGAYEQYF
-,TRBD2,TRBV2,TRBJ2-7,TGTGCCAGCAGTGAAGCCGGGACTAGCGTCACCTACGAGCAGTACTTC,CASSEAGTSVTYEQYF
-,-,TRBV13,TRBJ2-3,TGTGCCAGCAGCTCCCGGGGTAGCGGTAGCACAGATACGCAGTATTTT,CASSSRGSGSTDTQYF
-,-,TRBV7-6,TRBJ1-1,TGTGCCAGCAGCTTGGCGGGGGCAGGGGACACTGAAGCTTTCTTT,CASSLAGAGDTEAFF
many,-,TRBV30,TRBJ2-7,TGTGCCTGGAGACCTATCCCGAGGTCCCCCTACGAGCAGTACTTC,CAWRPIPRSPYEQYF
few,-,TRBV7-9,TRBJ2-1,TGTGCCGGAGCGGGCCTAATCGGGGATGAGCAGTTCTTC,CAGAGLIGDEQFF
-,-,TRBV20-1,TRBJ2-1,TGCAATGCTAGATCTCCGATCGAGGGGAATGAGCAGTTCTTC,CNARSPIEGNEQFF
few,-,TRBV2,TRBJ1-5,TGTGCCAGCAGTGAAAATCTCCGAACAGGCAATCAGCCCCAGCATTTT,CASSENLRTGNQPQHF
few,-,TRBV28,TRBJ1-4,TGTGCCAGCAGTGAAAGGCAACCAAAGAGGGAAAAACTGTTTTTT,CASSERQPKREKLFF
many,TRBD1,TRBV12-3/TRBV12-4,TRBJ2-3,TGTGCCAGCAGTTTTTTGGGACAGGGGACAGATACGCAGTATTTT,CASSFLGQGTDTQYF
-,TRBD1,TRBV20-1,TRBJ2-5,TGCAGTGCCTGGCCGGGACAGGGGGCCTTTTCCGAGACCCAGTACTTC,CSAWPGQGAFSETQYF
few,TRBD1,TRBV4-3,TRBJ2-2,TGCGCCAGCAGCCAGGGACAGGGAGACACCGGGGAGCTGTTTTTT,CASSQGQGDTGELFF
few,-,TRBV11-2,TRBJ2-5,TGTGCCAGCAGCTCGGAGAGCGGTGGGATGCAAGAGACCCAGTACTTC,CASSSESGGMQETQYF
many,-,TRBV18,TRBJ2-3,TGTGCCAGCTCACCAGGTCGGGGAGATACGCAGTATTTT,CASSPGRGDTQYF
-,-,TRBV29-1,TRBJ2-5,TGCAGCGCAGCTTGGGGGGGACAACAGACCCAGTACTTC,CSAAWGGQQTQYF
few,TRBD2,TRBV15,TRBJ2-1,TGTGCCACCGAAAAGGAGACTAGCGGGAGAACCAATGAGCAGTTCTTC,CATEKETSGRTNEQFF
many,-,TRBV18,TRBJ1-5,TGTGCCAGCTCATCGGCCCAGGACTATCAGCCCCAGCATTTT,CASSSAQDYQPQHF
few,TRBD2,TRBV20-1,TRBJ2-5,TGCAGTGCTAGAGCCGGGACTAGATTTGCTCACAACCAAGAGACCCAGTACTTC,CSARAGTRFAHNQETQYF
few,-,TRBV12-3/TRBV12-4,TRBJ2-3,TGTGCCAGCAGAAATAGATCTAGCGTCCCGCCCACAGATACGCAGTATTTT,CASRNRSSVPPTDTQYF
many,TRBD2,TRBV12-3/TRBV12-4,TRBJ2-2,TGTGCCAGCAGTAATCTGGGACTAGCCGGGGAGCTGTTTTTT,CASSNLGLAGELFF
-,-,TRBV5-1,TRBJ2-7,TGCGCCAGCAGCTGGGCCGGGACACTTTCCTACGAGCAGTACTTC,CASSWAGTLSYEQYF
once,-,TRBV18,TRBJ2-7,TGTGCCAGCTCACCTGTATCTGGGACCCCCCCGGGGGAGCAGTACTTC,CASSPVSGTPPGEQYF
few,TRBD1,TRBV5-1,TRBJ1-1,TGCGCCAGCAGCTTTGGGCAGGGGGAAGAAGCTTTCTTT,CASSFGQGEEAFF
-,TRBD1,TRBV6-5,TRBJ2-5,TGTGCCAGCAGTTACTCGACAGGGGGCCGAGAGACCCAGTACTTC,CASSYSTGGRETQYF
few,-,TRBV7-9,TRBJ2-4,TGTGCCAGCAGCCTGGAAGCCAAAAACATTCAGTACTTC,CASSLEAKNIQYF